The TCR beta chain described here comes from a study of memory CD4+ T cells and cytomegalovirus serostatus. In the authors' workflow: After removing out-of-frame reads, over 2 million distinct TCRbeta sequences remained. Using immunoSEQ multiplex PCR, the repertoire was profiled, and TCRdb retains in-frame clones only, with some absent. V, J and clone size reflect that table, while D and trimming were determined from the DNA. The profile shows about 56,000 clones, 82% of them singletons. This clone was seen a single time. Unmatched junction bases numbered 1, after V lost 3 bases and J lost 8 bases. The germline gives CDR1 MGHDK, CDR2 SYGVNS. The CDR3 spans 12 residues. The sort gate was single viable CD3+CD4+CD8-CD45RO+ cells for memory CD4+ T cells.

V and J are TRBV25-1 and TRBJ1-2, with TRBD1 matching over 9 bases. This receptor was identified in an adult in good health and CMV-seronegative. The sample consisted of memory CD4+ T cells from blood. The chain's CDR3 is CASSEDRGGYTF. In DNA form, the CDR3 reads TGTGCCAGCAGTGAGGACAGGGGCGGCTACACCTTC.